The clone carrying this TCR beta chain was found a few times. The data were obtained in a study of blood T cell repertoires in COVID-19. Germline assignment: CDR1 MDHEN and CDR2 SYDVKM. This CDR3 region has 14 residues. V was clipped by 7 bases and J by 6 bases, with 16 bases between them. The repertoire was sequenced with immunoSEQ multiplex PCR; TCRdb's copy has only in-frame clones and lacks some. This table holds 180,000 or so clones, approximately 80% found once. The chain recombines TRBV28 with TRBJ1-5; D ambiguous. The source of this sequence is a human donor with acute or convalescent COVID-19. The donor label of this sample is uncertain. Specimen: peripheral blood. The DNA for the CDR3 is TGTGCCAGCACCCGGGGTGGATCGGGTCAGCCCCAGCATTTT. This gives the protein CASTRGGSGQPQHF.